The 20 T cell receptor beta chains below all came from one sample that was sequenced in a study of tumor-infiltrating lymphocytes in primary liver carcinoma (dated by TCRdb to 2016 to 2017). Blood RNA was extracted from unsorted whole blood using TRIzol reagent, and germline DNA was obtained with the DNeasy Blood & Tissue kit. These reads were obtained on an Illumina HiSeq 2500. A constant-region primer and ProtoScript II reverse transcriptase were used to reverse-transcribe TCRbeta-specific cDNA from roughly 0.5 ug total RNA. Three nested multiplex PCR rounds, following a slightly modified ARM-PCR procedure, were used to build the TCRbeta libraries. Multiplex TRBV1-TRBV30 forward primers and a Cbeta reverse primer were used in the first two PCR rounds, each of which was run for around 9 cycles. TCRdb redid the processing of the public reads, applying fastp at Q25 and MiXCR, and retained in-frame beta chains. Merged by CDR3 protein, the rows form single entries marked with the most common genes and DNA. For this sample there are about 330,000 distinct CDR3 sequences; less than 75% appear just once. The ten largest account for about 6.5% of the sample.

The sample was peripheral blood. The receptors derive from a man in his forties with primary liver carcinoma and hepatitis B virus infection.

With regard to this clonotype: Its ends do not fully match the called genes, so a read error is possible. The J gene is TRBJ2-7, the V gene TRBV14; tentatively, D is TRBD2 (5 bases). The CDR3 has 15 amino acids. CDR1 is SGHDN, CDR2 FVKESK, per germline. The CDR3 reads CACSARRGISYEQYF. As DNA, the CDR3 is TGTGCCTGCAGCGCCCGACGGGGTATCTCCTACGAGCAGTACTTC.

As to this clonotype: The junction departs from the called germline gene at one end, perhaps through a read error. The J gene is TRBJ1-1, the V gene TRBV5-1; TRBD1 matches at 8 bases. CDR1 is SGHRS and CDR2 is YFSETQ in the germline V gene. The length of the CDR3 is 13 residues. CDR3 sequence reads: CDSSLRGTGMAFF. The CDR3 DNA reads TGCGACAGCAGCTTGCGGGGGACAGGTATGGCTTTCTTT. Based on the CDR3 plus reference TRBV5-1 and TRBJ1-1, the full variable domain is KAGVTQTPRYLIKTRGQQVTLSCSPISGHRSVSWYQQTPGQGLQFLFEYFSETQRNKGNFPGRFSGRQFSNSRSEMNVSTLELGDSALYLCDSSLRGTGMAFFGQGTRLTVV.

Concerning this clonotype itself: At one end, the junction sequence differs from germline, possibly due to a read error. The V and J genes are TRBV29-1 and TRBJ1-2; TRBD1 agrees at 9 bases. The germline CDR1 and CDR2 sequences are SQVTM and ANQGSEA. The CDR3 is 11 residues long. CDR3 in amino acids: CSAGQGRGYTF. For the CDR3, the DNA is TGCAGCGCCGGACAGGGGAGAGGCTACACTTTC.

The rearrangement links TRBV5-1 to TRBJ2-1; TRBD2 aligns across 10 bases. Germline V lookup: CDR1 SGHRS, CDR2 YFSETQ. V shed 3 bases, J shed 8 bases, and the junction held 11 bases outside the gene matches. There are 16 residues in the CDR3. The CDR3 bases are TGCGCCAGCAGCTCTGATTATGCTAGCGGGAGCGATGAGCAGTTCTTC. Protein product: CASSSDYASGSDEQFF.

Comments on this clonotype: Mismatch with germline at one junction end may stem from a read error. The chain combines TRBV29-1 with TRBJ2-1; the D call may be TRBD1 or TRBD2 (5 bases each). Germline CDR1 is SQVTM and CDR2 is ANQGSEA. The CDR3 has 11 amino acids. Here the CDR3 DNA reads TGTAGCGTCCGGAGAGGGGATGAGCAGTTCTTC. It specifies CSVRRGDEQFF.

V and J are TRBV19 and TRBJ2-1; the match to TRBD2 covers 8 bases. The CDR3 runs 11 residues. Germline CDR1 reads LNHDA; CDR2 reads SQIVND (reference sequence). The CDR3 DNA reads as TGTGCGGGGCCTAGCGGGAATGAGCAGTTCTTC. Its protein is CAGPSGNEQFF.

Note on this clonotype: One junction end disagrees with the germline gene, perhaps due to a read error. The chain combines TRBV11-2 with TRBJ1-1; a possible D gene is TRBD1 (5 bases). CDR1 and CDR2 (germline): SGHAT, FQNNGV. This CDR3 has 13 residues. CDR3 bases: TGTGCCAGCAGCGAGGGGCTTCACACAGAAGCTTTCTTT. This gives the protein CASSEGLHTEAFF.

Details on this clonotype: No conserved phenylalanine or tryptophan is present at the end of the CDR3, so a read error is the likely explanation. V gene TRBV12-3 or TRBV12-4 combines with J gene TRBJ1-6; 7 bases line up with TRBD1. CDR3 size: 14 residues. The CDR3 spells CASTLQGKNSPLHS. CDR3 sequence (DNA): TGTGCCAGCACTTTACAGGGGAAGAATTCACCCCTCCACTCT.

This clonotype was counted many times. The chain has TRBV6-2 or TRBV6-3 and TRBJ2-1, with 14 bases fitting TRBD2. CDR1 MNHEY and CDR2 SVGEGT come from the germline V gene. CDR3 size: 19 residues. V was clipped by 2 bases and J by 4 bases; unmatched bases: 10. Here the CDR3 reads CASSYRKLGTSGGYNEQFF. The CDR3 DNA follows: TGTGCCAGCAGTTACAGAAAACTTGGGACTAGCGGGGGATACAATGAGCAGTTCTTC.

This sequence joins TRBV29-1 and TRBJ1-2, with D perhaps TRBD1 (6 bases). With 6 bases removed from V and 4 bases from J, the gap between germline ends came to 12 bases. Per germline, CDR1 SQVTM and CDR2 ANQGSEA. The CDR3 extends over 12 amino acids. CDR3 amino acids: CSVEQGSYGYTF. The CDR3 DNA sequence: TGCAGCGTGGAACAGGGTAGCTATGGCTACACCTTC.

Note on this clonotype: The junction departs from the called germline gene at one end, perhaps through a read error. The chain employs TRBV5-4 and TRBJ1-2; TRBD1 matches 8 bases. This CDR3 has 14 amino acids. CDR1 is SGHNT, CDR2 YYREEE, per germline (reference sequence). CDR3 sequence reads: CASSLNQGASGYTF. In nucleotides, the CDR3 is TGTGCCAGTAGCTTGAACCAGGGGGCAAGTGGCTACACCTTC.

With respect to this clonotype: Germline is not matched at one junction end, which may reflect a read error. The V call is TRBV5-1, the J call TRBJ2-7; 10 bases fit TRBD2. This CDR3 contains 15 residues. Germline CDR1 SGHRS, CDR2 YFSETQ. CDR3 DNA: TGCTCCAGCAGCCGAGACGGGACTAGCGCCTACGAGCAGTACTTC. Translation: CSSSRDGTSAYEQYF.

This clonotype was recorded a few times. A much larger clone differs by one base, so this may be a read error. CDR3 DNA sequence: TGTGCCAGCAGCGGGGGACCGGAAGGGGGTAATGAGCAGTTCTTC. It codes for CASSGGPEGGNEQFF. This chain uses TRBV5-4 with TRBJ2-1, with a weak D call TRBD1 (6 bases). Trimming stripped 4 bases from V and 7 bases from J, with 18 bases between. The CDR3 covers 15 residues. Germline V CDR1 and CDR2: SGHNT, YYREEE (reference sequence).

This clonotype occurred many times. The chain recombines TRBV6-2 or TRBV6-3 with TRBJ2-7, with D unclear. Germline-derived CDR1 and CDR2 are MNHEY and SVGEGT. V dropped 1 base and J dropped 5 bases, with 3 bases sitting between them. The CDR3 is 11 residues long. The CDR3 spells CASSYLDEQYF. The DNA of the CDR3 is TGTGCCAGCAGTTACTTGGACGAGCAGTACTTC.

CDR3 residues: CASSFGPQTGGYTF. As DNA, the CDR3 is TGTGCCAGCAGCTTCGGGCCACAGACCGGTGGCTACACCTTC. The chain combines TRBV7-9 with TRBJ1-2, with D unresolved. Per germline, CDR1 SEHNR and CDR2 FQNEAQ (reference sequence). Trimming took off 3 bases at V and 7 bases at J, with 15 bases between the two ends. The CDR3 has 14 amino acids.

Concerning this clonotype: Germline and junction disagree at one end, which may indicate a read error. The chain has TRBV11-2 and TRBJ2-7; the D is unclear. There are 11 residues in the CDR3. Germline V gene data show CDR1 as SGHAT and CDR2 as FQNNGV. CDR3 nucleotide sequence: TGTGCCAGCGGCTTAAATGACGAAAATTATTTC. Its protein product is CASGLNDENYF. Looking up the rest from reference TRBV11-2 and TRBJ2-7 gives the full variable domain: EAGVAQSPRYKIIEKRQSVAFWCNPISGHATLYWYQQILGQGPKLLIQFQNNGVVDDSQLPKDRFSAERLKGVDSTLKIQPAKLEDSAVYLCASGLNDENYFGPGTRLTVT.

The CDR3 sequence is CASCLGRTEKLFF. CDR3 nucleotide sequence: TGTGCCAGCTGCCTCGGTCGCACTGAAAAACTGTTTTTT. The gene calls are TRBV12-3 or TRBV12-4 and TRBJ1-4; no definite D call. The V end was cut by 8 bases, the J end by 7 bases, with 14 bases between. CDR3 length: 13 amino acids.

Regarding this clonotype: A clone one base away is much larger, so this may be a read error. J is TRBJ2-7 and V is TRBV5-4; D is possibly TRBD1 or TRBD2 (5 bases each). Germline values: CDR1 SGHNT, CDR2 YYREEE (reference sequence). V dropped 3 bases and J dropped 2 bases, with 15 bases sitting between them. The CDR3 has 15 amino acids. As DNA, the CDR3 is TGTGCCAGCAGCTCTGGGACGTTAAGCACCTACGAGCAGTACTTC. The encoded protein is CASSSGTLSTYEQYF.

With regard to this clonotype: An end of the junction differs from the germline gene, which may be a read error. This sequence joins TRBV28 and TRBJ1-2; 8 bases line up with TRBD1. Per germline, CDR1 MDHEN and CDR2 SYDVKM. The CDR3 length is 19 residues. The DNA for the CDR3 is TGTGGCAGCAGTTTTGGAACCATGAGTCAGGGGGCGCGCGGCTATGGCTACACCTTC. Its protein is CGSSFGTMSQGARGYGYTF.

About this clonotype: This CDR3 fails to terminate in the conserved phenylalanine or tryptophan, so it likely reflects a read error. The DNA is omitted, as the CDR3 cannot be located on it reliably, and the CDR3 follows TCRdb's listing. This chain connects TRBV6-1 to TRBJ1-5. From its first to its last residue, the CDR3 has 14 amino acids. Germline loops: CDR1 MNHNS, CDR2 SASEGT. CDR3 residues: CASCEGRGSGPQLS.